This section outlines one TCR beta chain sequence together with its context. There is no known antigen for this receptor. The record has no base qualities; no much larger clone is one base away. The data originate from a study of blood T cell repertoires in COVID-19 (dated by TCRdb to 2018 to 2021). Broadly, across the study: Samples covering the acute and convalescent phases of COVID-19 were provided by collaborators in the United States, Italy and Spain. A freely available public database, intended as a resource for researchers studying the immune response to SARS-CoV-2, is where the repertoires were released. The samples were drawn from the first 160 participants of the ongoing ImmuneRACE study and from under 1,500 subjects provided by 6 global collaborators. The material from the prospective study consisted of cDNA or gDNA derived from T cells, B-cell-depleted T cells, or PBMCs. HLA class I and class II types, where available, came from metadata supplied by the sample provider rather than from assay-based typing. Nearly every sample came with metadata listing a de-identified subject ID, COVID-19 status, age in years and sex. Subjects who had been exposed to COVID-19, were actively infected with it, or had recovered from it provided the deeply sampled blood TCRbeta repertoires that made up the dataset.

General study outcomes and caveats: How much clinical and demographic metadata was included differed by source and by participant, and the metadata was provided uncurated.

TCRbeta CDR3 regions were amplified from genomic DNA using the immunoSEQ Assay, a bias-controlled multiplex PCR. As for how the authors treated the data: The number of nucleated cells in each sample was estimated by amplification of reference gene primers within the assay. Sequence reads were collapsed and filtered to measure the absolute abundance of every unique TCRbeta CDR3 rearrangement. For each sample, productive Simpson clonality was calculated by taking the square root of Simpson's diversity index across productive rearrangements. Held by TCRdb, this immuneACCESS table contains in-frame sequences only and omits some clones. Under half of the omission traces to an unresolved V gene where checked; the cause of the rest is unknown. The V and J calls and clone size come from that table; D and trimming were worked out from the DNA. A total of around 170,000 clones appear in this sample, about 80% of them only once. The top ten clones comprise less than 15% of the sample.

Participants in the prospective study were aged 18 to 89 years, lived in some 24 United States geographic areas, and enrolled through a virtual design. In the prospective study, participants were assigned to cohorts based on the clinical history participants reported in a screening survey and a study questionnaire. For ImmuneRACE Cohort 3, a participant was defined as recovered based on two consecutive negative NP/OP PCR tests, clearance by a healthcare professional, or resolution of symptoms. In the prospective study, mobile phlebotomists collected whole blood, serum and a nasopharyngeal or oropharyngeal swab from each participant. Over a roughly 2-month period, participants in the prospective study had the option of providing additional blood draws and questionnaires. Before DNA extraction, blood samples from the prospective study were shipped at room temperature or frozen. The sequence came from a man aged 50 to 59 who had recovered from COVID-19. Input material: PBMCs or T cells enriched from blood (not recorded which).

The nucleotides are TGTGCCAGCAGCTACTTTAGGGGACAGGGGTCGACCGAGCAGTACTTC. Translated, it gives CASSYFRGQGSTEQYF. The V and J segments used are TRBV11-2 and TRBJ2-7; 10 of the junction bases match TRBD1. Trimmed from V: 4 bases; trimmed from J: 6 bases; junction bases lacking a gene match: 12. The germline V gene supplies CDR1 SGHAT and CDR2 FQNNGV. The CDR3 covers 16 residues, taking in both the cysteine and the phenylalanine. Solely the CDR3 DNA is kept, with 48 bases framed from the first base. The full variable domain, with segments outside the CDR3 supplied by the reference TRBV11-2 and TRBJ2-7 proteins, appears as EAGVAQSPRYKIIEKRQSVAFWCNPISGHATLYWYQQILGQGPKLLIQFQNNGVVDDSQLPKDRFSAERLKGVDSTLKIQPAKLEDSAVYLCASSYFRGQGSTEQYFGPGTRLTVT.